One and the same sample provided the 18 T cell receptor beta chains below, sequenced in a study of cytomegalovirus exposure and HLA in healthy donors. The PCR used 60 Vbeta and 13 Jbeta primers. The method was immunoSEQ multiplex PCR; TCRdb's version includes in-frame clones alone and lacks a portion of them. The sample shows approximately 150,000 clones, just under 75% of them seen only once. Sequencing input: PBMCs. These TCRs come from a woman younger than 35 in good health and CMV-seronegative.

The V and J genes are TRBV6-5 and TRBJ2-1, with TRBD2 as a possible D gene (5 bases). Per the germline V gene, CDR1 is MNHEY and CDR2 is SVGAGI. Trimming removed 0 bases at V and 7 bases at J, with 10 bases between. CDR3 length equals 14 residues. This CDR3 is CASSYSLATNEQFF. CDR3 DNA sequence: TGTGCCAGCAGTTACTCTCTAGCTACTAATGAGCAGTTCTTC.

The chain combines TRBV7-9 with TRBJ2-7; 7 bases align to TRBD1. Trimming cost V 5 bases and J 3 bases; bases outside gene matches: 4. The germline V gene has CDR1 SEHNR and CDR2 FQNEAQ (reference sequence). The CDR3 is 13 amino acids. CDR3 DNA: TGTGCCAGCAGCCACAGACAGGGCTACGAGCAGTACTTC. This codes for CASSHRQGYEQYF.

V usage is TRBV7-2 and J usage is TRBJ2-1; D may be TRBD2 (5 bases). The CDR3 is 15 residues long. CDR1 SGHTA and CDR2 FQGNSA come from the germline V gene. V lost 5 bases, J lost 0 bases, and 11 bases lay in between. In nucleotides, the CDR3 is TGTGCCAGCAGCCCCACCGGGAACTCCTACAATGAGCAGTTCTTC. Translated, it gives CASSPTGNSYNEQFF.

V is TRBV5-4 and J is TRBJ2-2; TRBD2 matches at 7 bases. Germline CDR1 and CDR2: SGHNT and YYREEE (reference sequence). CDR3 length: 17 residues. Trimming at V came to 2 bases and at J to 5 bases, leaving 12 bases not matched to a gene. CDR3 amino acids: CASSFSVGGSRTGELFF. CDR3 bases: TGTGCCAGCAGCTTTTCGGTGGGCGGGAGTAGGACCGGGGAGCTGTTTTTT. The full variable domain, in which reference TRBV5-4 and TRBJ2-2 provide the parts outside the CDR3, is ETGVTQSPTHLIKTRGQQVTLRCSSQSGHNTVSWYQQALGQGPQFIFQYYREEENGRGNFPPRFSGLQFPNYSSELNVNALELDDSALYLCASSFSVGGSRTGELFFGEGSRLTVL.

The V and J genes are TRBV11-2 and TRBJ2-2; 8 positions match TRBD1. The CDR3 sequence is 16 residues long. With V trimmed by 4 bases and J by 5 bases, 9 bases remained unmatched. Per the germline V gene, CDR1 is SGHAT and CDR2 is FQNNGV. The CDR3 bases are TGTGCCAGCAGCTCCACGACAGGGGTACGAACCGGGGAGCTGTTTTTT. The encoded protein is CASSSTTGVRTGELFF.

The J gene is TRBJ2-1, the V gene TRBV4-1, with 13 bases that match TRBD2. The CDR3 spans 15 residues. The J segment lost 8 bases and the V segment lost 4 bases, leaving 5 bases of the junction unmatched. Germline assignment: CDR1 MGHRA and CDR2 YSYEKL. DNA of the CDR3: TGCGCCAGCAGCCTACTAGCGGGAGGGCGCGATGAGCAGTTCTTC. Protein product: CASSLLAGGRDEQFF.

Only a few counts were recorded for this clone. The chain combines TRBV19 with TRBJ2-3, with TRBD1 as a possible D gene (5 bases). Per germline, CDR1 LNHDA and CDR2 SQIVND (reference sequence). Between the trimmed V and J ends, which lost 10 bases and 4 bases, there was a span of 15 bases. This CDR3 has 13 amino acids. CDR3 sequence (DNA): TGTGCCACCACACAAAGGGGTGCAGATACGCAGTATTTT. The encoded protein is CATTQRGADTQYF.

This sequence joins TRBV27 and TRBJ1-2; TRBD1 might be the D (6 bases). The germline V and J ends were trimmed by 6 bases and 1 base, with 9 bases remaining between them. Germline V gene sequence: CDR1 MNHEY, CDR2 SMNVEV (reference sequence). This CDR3 is 13 amino acids long. CDR3: CASRDRRNYGYTF. As DNA, the CDR3 is TGTGCCAGCAGGGACAGACGTAACTATGGCTACACCTTC.

The chain joins TRBV10-3 to TRBJ2-3; D unclear. Germline V lookup: CDR1 ENHRY, CDR2 SYGVKD. The CDR3 is 14 residues long. Trimming took 0 bases from V and 6 from J, leaving 10 bases between them. The CDR3 DNA reads TGTGCCATCAGTGAGTCGTCTACTTGGGATACGCAGTATTTT. Amino acid sequence: CAISESSTWDTQYF.

The rearrangement links TRBV9 to TRBJ1-6; the match to TRBD1 covers 7 bases. V lost 0 bases and J lost 5; bases outside the gene matches: 8. CDR1 is SGDLS, CDR2 YYNGEE, per germline. This CDR3 spans 17 amino acids. The CDR3 sequence: CASSVAPAGTDNSPLHF. The CDR3, as DNA: TGTGCCAGCAGCGTAGCTCCGGCCGGGACAGATAATTCACCCCTCCACTTT.

Notes on this clone: This sample includes further DNA sequences coding for the same CDR3. This chain links TRBV5-1 with TRBJ2-2, with D maybe TRBD1 (6 bases). Germline CDR1 and CDR2: SGHRS and YFSETQ. The CDR3 length is 16 residues. Trimming removed 4 bases at V and 2 bases at J, with 15 bases between. The CDR3 sequence is CASSQGQLFNTGELFF. The CDR3 nucleotides read TGCGCCAGCAGCCAGGGGCAGCTATTCAACACCGGGGAGCTGTTTTTT.

This clone occurred once. This chain connects TRBV18 to TRBJ2-1; 12 nucleotides align to TRBD2. The CDR3 loop spans 16 amino acids. V dropped 3 bases and J dropped 13; count of bases not matched to a gene: 13. CDR1 KGHSH and CDR2 LQKENI come from the germline V gene. The CDR3: CASSPPLAGGPSGQFF. CDR3 DNA sequence: TGTGCCAGCTCACCCCCCCTAGCGGGAGGGCCGAGTGGACAGTTCTTC.

This clone was seen only once. The chain is built from TRBV7-3 and TRBJ2-2; 7 bases fit TRBD1. The germline CDR1 and CDR2 sequences are SGHTA and FQGTGA. With 5 bases clipped from V and 4 bases from J, the junction kept 4 bases outside the gene matches. CDR3 length: 14 residues. The CDR3 spells CASSPTGSTGELFF. As DNA, the CDR3 is TGTGCCAGCAGCCCGACAGGGAGCACCGGGGAGCTGTTTTTT.

The CDR3 loop reads CAISVGSDSSYVNTEAFF. Here the CDR3 DNA reads TGTGCCATCAGTGTTGGCTCGGACAGCAGTTATGTGAACACTGAAGCTTTCTTT. J is TRBJ1-1 and V is TRBV10-3, with D tentatively TRBD1 (6 bases). CDR3 length: 18 residues. V lost 4 bases, J lost 0 bases, and 21 bases lay in between. Per germline, CDR1 ENHRY and CDR2 SYGVKD.

This chain uses TRBV7-2 with TRBJ2-1; 8 positions match TRBD2. CDR1 is SGHTA and CDR2 is FQGNSA in the germline V gene. The CDR3 extends over 15 amino acids. V dropped 2 bases and J dropped 5; count of bases not matched to a gene: 5. DNA for the CDR3: TGTGCCAGCAGCTTAACAGCGGGAGTAAACAATGAGCAGTTCTTC. This sequence encodes CASSLTAGVNNEQFF.

The chain has TRBV5-1 and TRBJ2-7, with D possibly being TRBD1 (6 bases). The germline CDR1 and CDR2 sequences are SGHRS and YFSETQ. The CDR3 has 15 residues. V shed 0 bases and J shed 3 bases, with 13 bases lying between them. The CDR3 nucleotides read TGCGCCAGCAGCTTGGATGGACAGAGCCTCTACGAGCAGTACTTC. Its protein product is CASSLDGQSLYEQYF.

This chain connects TRBV5-4 to TRBJ1-1; 8 nucleotides match TRBD1. After removal of 3 bases from V and 0 bases from J, the junction contained 10 bases not matched to a gene. Per germline, CDR1 SGHNT and CDR2 YYREEE (reference sequence). This CDR3 contains 17 residues. Written as DNA, the CDR3 is TGTGCCAGCAGCTATACAACAGGGGGGCCCATGAACACTGAAGCTTTCTTT. Its protein product is CASSYTTGGPMNTEAFF. Looking up the rest from reference TRBV5-4 and TRBJ1-1 gives the full variable domain: ETGVTQSPTHLIKTRGQQVTLRCSSQSGHNTVSWYQQALGQGPQFIFQYYREEENGRGNFPPRFSGLQFPNYSSELNVNALELDDSALYLCASSYTTGGPMNTEAFFGQGTRLTVV.

This clone was counted between two and nine times. The chain combines TRBV6-1 with TRBJ1-5; D may be TRBD1 (5 bases). The germline V and J ends were trimmed by 6 bases and 0 bases, with 33 bases remaining between them. This CDR3 comprises 22 residues. From germline, CDR1 is MNHNS and CDR2 SASEGT. DNA of the CDR3: TGTGCCAGCAGCGAACTCCCGGGAGGGACCGAACCATTACTTTATAGCAATCAGCCCCAGCATTTT. The encoded protein is CASSELPGGTEPLLYSNQPQHF.